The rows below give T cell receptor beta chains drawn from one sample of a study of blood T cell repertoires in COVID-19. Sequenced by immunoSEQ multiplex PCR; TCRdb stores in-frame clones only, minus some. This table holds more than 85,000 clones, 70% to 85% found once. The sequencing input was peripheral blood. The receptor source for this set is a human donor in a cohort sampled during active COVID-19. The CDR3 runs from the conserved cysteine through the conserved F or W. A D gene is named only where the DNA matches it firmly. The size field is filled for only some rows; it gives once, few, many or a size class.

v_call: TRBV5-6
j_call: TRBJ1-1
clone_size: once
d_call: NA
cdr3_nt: TGTGCCAGCAGCTTGGTGGGAGAGACTGAAGCTTTCTTT
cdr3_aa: CASSLVGETEAFF

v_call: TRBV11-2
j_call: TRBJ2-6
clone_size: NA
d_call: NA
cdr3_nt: TGTGCCAGCAGCTTCGGCAGGGCTGGGGCCAACGTCCTGACTTTC
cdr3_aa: CASSFGRAGANVLTF

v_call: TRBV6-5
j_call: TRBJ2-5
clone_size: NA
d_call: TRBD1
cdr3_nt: TGTGCCAGCAGAGACAGGGATCAAGAGACCCAGTACTTC
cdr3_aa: CASRDRDQETQYF

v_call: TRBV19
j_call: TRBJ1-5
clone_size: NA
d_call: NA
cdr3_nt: TGTGCCAGTAGTCCCCGGGGGTTGGGGACGGGTCAGCCCCAGCATTTT
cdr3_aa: CASSPRGLGTGQPQHF

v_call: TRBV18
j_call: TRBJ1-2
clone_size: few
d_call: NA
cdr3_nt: TGTGCCAGCTCCCCAGGGCAGGACTATGGCTACACCTTC
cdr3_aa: CASSPGQDYGYTF

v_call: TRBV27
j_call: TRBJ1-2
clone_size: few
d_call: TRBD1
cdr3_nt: TGTGCCAGCAGTACCTTACAGGGGGCACCTACGACGAGGGGCTACACCTTC
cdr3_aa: CASSTLQGAPTTRGYTF

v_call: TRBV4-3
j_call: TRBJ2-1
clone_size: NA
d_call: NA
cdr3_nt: TGCGCCAGCAGTCCCGGCCGAAAGGAGGATGAGCAGTTCTTC
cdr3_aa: CASSPGRKEDEQFF

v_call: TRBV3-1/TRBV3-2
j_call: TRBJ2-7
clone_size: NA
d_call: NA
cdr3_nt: TGTGCCAGCAGGGGGGAGGACGAGCAGTACTTC
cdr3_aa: CASRGEDEQYF

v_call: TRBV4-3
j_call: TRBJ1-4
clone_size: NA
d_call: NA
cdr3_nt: TGCGCCAGCGCCCCGGAGCTTCCGCCAACTAATGAAAAACTGTTTTTT
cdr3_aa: CASAPELPPTNEKLFF

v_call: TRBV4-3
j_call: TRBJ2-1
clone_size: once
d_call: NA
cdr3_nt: TGCGCCAGCAGCCAAGAGCAGGACTTTATAGATGAGCAGTTCTTC
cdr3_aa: CASSQEQDFIDEQFF

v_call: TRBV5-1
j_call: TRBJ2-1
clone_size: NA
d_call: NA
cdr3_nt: TGCGCCAGCAGCCAGAGAGGTAGCTCCTACAATGAGCAGTTCTTC
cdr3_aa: CASSQRGSSYNEQFF

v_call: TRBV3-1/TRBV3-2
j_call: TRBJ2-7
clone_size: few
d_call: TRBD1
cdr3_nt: TGTGCCAGCAGCCGACAGGGATCCCACCTCCATGATTTC
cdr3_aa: CASSRQGSHLHDF

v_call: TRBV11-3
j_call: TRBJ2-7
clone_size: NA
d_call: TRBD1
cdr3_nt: TGTGCCAGCAGCGTAAGGGTGGGACAGGGTCGCTCCTACGAGCAGTACTTC
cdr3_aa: CASSVRVGQGRSYEQYF

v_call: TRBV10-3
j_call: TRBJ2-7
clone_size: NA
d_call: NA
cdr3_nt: TGTGCCATCAGTGAGTCGGCAGGGGAGGGCTACGAGCAGTACTTC
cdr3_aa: CAISESAGEGYEQYF

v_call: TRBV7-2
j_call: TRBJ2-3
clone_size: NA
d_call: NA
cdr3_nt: TGTGCCAGCAGCTTAGAGCACACAGATACGCAGTATTTT
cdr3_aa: CASSLEHTDTQYF

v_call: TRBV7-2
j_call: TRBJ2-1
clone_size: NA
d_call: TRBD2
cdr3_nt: TGTGCCAGCAGCCCGGGGCTAGCGGGACACAATGAGCAGTTCTTC
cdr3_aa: CASSPGLAGHNEQFF

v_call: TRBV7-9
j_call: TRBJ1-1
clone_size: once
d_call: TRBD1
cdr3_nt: TGTGCCAGCAGCTTATCTGGACAGGGGGCTTTGAACACTGAAGCTTTCTTT
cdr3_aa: CASSLSGQGALNTEAFF

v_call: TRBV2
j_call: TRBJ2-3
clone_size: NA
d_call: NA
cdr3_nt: TGTGCCAGCAGCGCCGGGAGAGACGGTACGCAGTATTTT
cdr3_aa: CASSAGRDGTQYF

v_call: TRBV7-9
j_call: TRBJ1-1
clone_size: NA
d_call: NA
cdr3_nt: TGTGCCAGCAGCCCCTTCGTCACGGGGACTGAAGCTTTCTTT
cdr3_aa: CASSPFVTGTEAFF

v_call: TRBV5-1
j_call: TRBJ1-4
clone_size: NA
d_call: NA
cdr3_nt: TGCGCCAGCAGCCTATACCAAGGGAGGACTAATGAAAAACTGTTTTTT
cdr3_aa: CASSLYQGRTNEKLFF

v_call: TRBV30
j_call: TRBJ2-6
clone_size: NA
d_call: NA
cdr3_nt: TGTGCCTGGAGTGTACTAGGCTCTGGGGCCAACGTCCTGACTTTC
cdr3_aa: CAWSVLGSGANVLTF

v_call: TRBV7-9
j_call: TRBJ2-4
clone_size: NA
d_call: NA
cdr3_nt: TGTGCCAGCAGCTTAGGCGATCTTGGTGCCATTCAGTACTTC
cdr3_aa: CASSLGDLGAIQYF

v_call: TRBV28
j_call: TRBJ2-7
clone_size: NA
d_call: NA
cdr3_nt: TGTGCCAGCAGTTTGAGAGTCAGGCAACTGTACGAGCAGTACTTC
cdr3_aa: CASSLRVRQLYEQYF

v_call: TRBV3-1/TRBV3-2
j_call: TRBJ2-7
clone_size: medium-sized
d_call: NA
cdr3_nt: TGTGCCAGCAGCCAAGAGGCGGGGTTCTACGAGCAGTACTTC
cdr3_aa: CASSQEAGFYEQYF